Sequencing of this T cell receptor (beta chain) was carried out in a study of shared clonotypes between healthy human individuals. Across the study: The composition of the donors was a couple of women and a few men aged 18 to 49. Three CD4 naive, three CD4 memory, two CD8 naive and one CD8 memory plate were used per donor.

The V and J ends lost 6 bases and 2 bases, in that order; junction bases with no gene match: 10. Germline lookup yields CDR1 SGHVS and CDR2 FQNEAQ. This CDR3 has 15 residues. Clones were sequenced by immunoSEQ multiplex PCR, and TCRdb holds only the in-frame ones, with some missing. This sample carries about 610,000 clones, 97% of them seen once, and the ten largest clones take 0.055% to 0.07%. A CD45RA-negative memory subset and a CD45RA+ naive subset were separated from the CD4+ cells. The TCR was taken from a woman aged 30 to 39 in good health. The V call is TRBV7-8, the J call TRBJ2-7, with 7 bases lining up with TRBD2. Sequencing was performed on naive CD4+ T cells sorted from blood. The subset denotes: CD45RA+ positively selected. DNA of the CDR3: TGTGCCAGCAGGTTGGCCGTGGGAGGGCCCTACGAGCAGTACTTC. The encoded protein is CASRLAVGGPYEQYF.